Included here is one T cell receptor beta chain sequence, with context. Produced via immunoSEQ multiplex PCR; TCRdb's table is partial and in-frame only. The sample consists of about 130,000 clones, about four fifths of them appearing once. This sample is drawn from a study of blood T cell repertoires in COVID-19. Trimming took off 4 bases at V and 5 bases at J, with 12 bases between the two ends. The CDR3 has 13 amino acids. CDR1 SGDLS and CDR2 YYNGEE come from the germline V gene. The sequenced material came from peripheral blood. The source is a woman aged 80 or over with acute or convalescent COVID-19. The J gene is TRBJ1-2, the V gene TRBV9; no reliable D call. This CDR3 is CASSIDTGYGYTF. The DNA of the CDR3 is TGTGCCAGCAGCATCGACACTGGGTATGGCTACACCTTC. The whole variable domain, remainder taken from reference TRBV9 and TRBJ1-2, is DSGVTQTPKHLITATGQRVTLRCSPRSGDLSVYWYQQSLDQGLQFLIQYYNGEERAKGNILERFSAQQFPDLHSELNLSSLELGDSALYFCASSIDTGYGYTFGSGTRLTVV.